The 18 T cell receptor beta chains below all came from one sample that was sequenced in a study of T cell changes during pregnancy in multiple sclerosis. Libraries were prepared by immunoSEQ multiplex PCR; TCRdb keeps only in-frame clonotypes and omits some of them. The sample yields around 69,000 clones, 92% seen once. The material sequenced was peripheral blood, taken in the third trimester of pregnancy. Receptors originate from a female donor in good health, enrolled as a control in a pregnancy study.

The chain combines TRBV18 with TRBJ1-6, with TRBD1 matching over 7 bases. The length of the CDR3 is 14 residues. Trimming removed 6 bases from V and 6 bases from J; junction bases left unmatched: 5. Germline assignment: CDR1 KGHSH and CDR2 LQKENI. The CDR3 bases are TGTGCCAGCTCCCAACAGGGGTTTAATTCACCCCTCCACTTT. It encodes CASSQQGFNSPLHF.

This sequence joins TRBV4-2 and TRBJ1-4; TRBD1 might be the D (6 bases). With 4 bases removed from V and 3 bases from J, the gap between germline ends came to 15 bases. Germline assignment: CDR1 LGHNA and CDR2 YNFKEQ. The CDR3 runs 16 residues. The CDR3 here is CASSRLRQESNEKLFF. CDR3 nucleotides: TGTGCCAGCAGCCGCCTTCGACAGGAGTCTAATGAAAAACTGTTTTTT.

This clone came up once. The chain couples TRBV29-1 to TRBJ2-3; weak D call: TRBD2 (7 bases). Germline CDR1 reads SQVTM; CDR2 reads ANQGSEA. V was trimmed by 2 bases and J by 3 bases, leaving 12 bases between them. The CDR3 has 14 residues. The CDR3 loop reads CSVERGAGTDTQYF. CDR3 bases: TGCAGCGTTGAACGGGGGGCAGGAACAGATACGCAGTATTTT.

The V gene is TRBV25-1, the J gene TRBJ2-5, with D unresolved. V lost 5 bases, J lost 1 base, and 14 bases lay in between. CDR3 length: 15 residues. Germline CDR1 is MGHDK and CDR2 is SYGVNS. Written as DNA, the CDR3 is TGTGCCAGCAGTTACCGCAGGCTGGGCCAAGAGACCCAGTACTTC. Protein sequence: CASSYRRLGQETQYF. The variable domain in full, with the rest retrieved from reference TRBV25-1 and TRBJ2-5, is EADIYQTPRYLVIGTGKKITLECSQTMGHDKMYWYQQDPGMELHLIHYSYGVNSTEKGDLSSESTVSRIRTEHFPLTLESARPSHTSQYLCASSYRRLGQETQYFGPGTRLLVL.

The CDR3 region has the DNA TGTGCCAGCAGTCTCTCGGGGGGAGGTGGCTACACCTTC. Translated: CASSLSGGGGYTF. This chain joins TRBV6-1 and TRBJ1-2; D might be TRBD1 (5 bases). The CDR3 runs to 13 residues. Trimming took off 5 bases at V and 7 bases at J, with 14 bases between the two ends. The V gene's germline CDR1 is MNHNS and CDR2 SASEGT.

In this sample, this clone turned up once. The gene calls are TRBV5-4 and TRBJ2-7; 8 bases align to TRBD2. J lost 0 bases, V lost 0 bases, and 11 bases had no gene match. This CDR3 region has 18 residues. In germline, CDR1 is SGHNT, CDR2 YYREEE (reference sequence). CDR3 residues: CASSLASGSLAGSYEQYF. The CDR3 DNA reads TGTGCCAGCAGCTTGGCCTCCGGGAGCCTAGCGGGCTCCTACGAGCAGTACTTC.

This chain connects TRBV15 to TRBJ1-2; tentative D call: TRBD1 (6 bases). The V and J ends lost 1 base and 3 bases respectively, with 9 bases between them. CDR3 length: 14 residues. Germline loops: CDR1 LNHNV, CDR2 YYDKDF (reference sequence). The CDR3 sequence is CATSRGGQYYGYTF. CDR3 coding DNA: TGTGCCACCAGCAGAGGAGGACAGTACTATGGCTACACCTTC. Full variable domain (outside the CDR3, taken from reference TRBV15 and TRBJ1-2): DAMVIQNPRYQVTQFGKPVTLSCSQTLNHNVMYWYQQKSSQAPKLLFHYYDKDFNNEADTPDNFQSRRPNTSFCFLDIRSPGLGDTAMYLCATSRGGQYYGYTFGSGTRLTVV.

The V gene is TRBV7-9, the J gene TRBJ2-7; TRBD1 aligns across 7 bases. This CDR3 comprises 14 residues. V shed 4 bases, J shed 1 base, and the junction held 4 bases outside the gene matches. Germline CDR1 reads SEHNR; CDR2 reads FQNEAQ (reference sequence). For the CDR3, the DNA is TGTGCCAGCAGCTCAGGGGGTAGGTCCTACGAGCAGTACTTC. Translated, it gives CASSSGGRSYEQYF.

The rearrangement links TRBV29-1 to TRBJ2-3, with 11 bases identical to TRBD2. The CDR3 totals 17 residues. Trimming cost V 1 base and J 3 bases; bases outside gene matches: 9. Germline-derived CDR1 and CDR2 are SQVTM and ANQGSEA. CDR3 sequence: CSVEVAFGLAGTDTQYF. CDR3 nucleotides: TGCAGCGTTGAAGTTGCCTTCGGACTAGCGGGTACAGATACGCAGTATTTT.

The CDR3 is CAISESARSRHNEQFF. CDR3 bases: TGTGCCATCAGTGAGTCGGCCCGCTCACGTCACAATGAGCAGTTCTTC. The chain links TRBV10-3 to TRBJ2-1; D gene ambiguous. The V gene lost 0 bases and the J gene lost 5 bases, with 14 bases spanning the gap. The CDR3 contains 16 residues. CDR1 ENHRY and CDR2 SYGVKD come from the germline V gene.

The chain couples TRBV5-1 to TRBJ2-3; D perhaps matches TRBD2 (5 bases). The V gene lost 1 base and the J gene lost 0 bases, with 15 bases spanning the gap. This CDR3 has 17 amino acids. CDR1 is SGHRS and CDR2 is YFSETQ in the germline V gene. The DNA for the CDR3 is TGCGCCAGCAGCTTGTGGCCCTCGGGGTCCAGCACAGATACGCAGTATTTT. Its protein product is CASSLWPSGSSTDTQYF.

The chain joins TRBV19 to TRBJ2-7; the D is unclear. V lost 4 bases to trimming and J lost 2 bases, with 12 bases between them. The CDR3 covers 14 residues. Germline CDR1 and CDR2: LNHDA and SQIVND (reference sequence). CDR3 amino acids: CASSTTGFTYEQYF. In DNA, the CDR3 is TGTGCCAGTAGTACGACTGGTTTCACCTACGAGCAGTACTTC.

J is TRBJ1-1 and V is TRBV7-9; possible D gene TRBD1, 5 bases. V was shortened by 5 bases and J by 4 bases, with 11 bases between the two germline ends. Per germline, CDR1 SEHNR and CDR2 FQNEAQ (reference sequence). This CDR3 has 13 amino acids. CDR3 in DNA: TGTGCCAGCAGCATCAGGGATGGCACTGAAGCTTTCTTT. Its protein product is CASSIRDGTEAFF.

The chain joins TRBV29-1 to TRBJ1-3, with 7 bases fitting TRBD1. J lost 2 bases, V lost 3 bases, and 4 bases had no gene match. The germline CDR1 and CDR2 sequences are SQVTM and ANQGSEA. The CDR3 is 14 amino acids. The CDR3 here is CSVETGRTGNTIYF. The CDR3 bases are TGCAGCGTTGAGACAGGGAGGACTGGAAACACCATATATTTT.

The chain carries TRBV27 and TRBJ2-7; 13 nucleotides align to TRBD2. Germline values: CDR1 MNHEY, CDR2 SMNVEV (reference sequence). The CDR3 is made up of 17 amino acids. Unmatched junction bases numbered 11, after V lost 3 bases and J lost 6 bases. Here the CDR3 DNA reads TGTGCCAGCAGTTTGCAGACTAGCGGGAGGACCTGGACCGAGCAGTACTTC. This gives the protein CASSLQTSGRTWTEQYF.

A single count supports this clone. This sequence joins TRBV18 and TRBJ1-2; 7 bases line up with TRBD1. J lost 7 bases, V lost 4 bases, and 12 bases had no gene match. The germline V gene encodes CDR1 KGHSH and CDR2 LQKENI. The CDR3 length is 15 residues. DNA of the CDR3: TGTGCCAGCTCACTAACCGGGACAGCCGGGTCTGGCTACACCTTC. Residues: CASSLTGTAGSGYTF.

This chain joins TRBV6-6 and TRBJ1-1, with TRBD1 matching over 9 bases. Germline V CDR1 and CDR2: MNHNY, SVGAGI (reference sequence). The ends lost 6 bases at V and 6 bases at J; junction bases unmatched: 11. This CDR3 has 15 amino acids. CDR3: CASRPITGGKAEAFF. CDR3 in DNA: TGTGCCAGCAGACCGATTACAGGGGGCAAGGCTGAAGCTTTCTTT.

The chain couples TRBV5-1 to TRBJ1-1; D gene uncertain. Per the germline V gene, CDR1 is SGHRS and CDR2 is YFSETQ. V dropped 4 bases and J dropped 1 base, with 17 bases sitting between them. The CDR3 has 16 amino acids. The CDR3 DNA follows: TGCGCCAGCAGCGCTGCCGGGAGGCAAAAGAACACTGAAGCTTTCTTT. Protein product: CASSAAGRQKNTEAFF.